One and the same sample provided the 12 T cell receptor beta chains below, sequenced in a study of OX40 agonist ivuxolimab in advanced cancers. Repertoires were generated with immunoSEQ multiplex PCR, while TCRdb's copy carries only in-frame clones and drops some. Of around 18,000 clones in the sample, approximately 72% were seen once. Sequences were derived from CD4+ or CD8+ T cells sorted from blood, sampled in a trial of the OX40 agonist ivuxolimab. The receptors originated from an adult with an advanced solid tumor such as melanoma, head and neck, liver or kidney cancer.

This clone was found once. The CDR3 protein is CASSYSDRSYEQYF. Written as DNA, the CDR3 is TGTGCCAGCAGTTACTCGGACAGAAGCTACGAGCAGTACTTC. The chain recombines TRBV6-5 with TRBJ2-5, with a possible D match to TRBD1 (6 bases). The J call may be mistaken, given a closer DNA end match to TRBJ2-7. Germline CDR1 is MNHEY and CDR2 is SVGAGI. The CDR3 has 14 residues.

This chain connects TRBV15 to TRBJ1-5, with D possibly being TRBD1 (5 bases). The germline CDR1 and CDR2 sequences are LNHNV and YYDKDF (reference sequence). V lost 0 bases to trimming and J lost 3 bases, with 9 bases between them. The CDR3 extends over 15 amino acids. This CDR3 reads CATSRDRQPNQPQHF. CDR3 DNA sequence: TGTGCCACCAGCAGAGATAGACAGCCCAATCAGCCCCAGCATTTT.

This clone came up a few times. This rearrangement joins TRBV7-3 to TRBJ1-2; D gene uncertain. With 6 bases removed from V and 0 bases from J, the gap between germline ends came to 17 bases. CDR3 length: 16 amino acids. Germline V lookup: CDR1 SGHTA, CDR2 FQGTGA. The CDR3 loop reads CASSLLTRDANYGYTF. The CDR3, as DNA: TGTGCCAGCAGTCTCCTTACCCGAGACGCTAACTATGGCTACACCTTC. The full variable domain, rest sourced from reference TRBV7-3 and TRBJ1-2, is GAGVSQTPSNKVTEKGKYVELRCDPISGHTALYWYRQSLGQGPEFLIYFQGTGAADDSGLPNDRFFAVRPEGSVSTLKIQRTERGDSAVYLCASSLLTRDANYGYTFGSGTRLTVV.

The chain uses TRBV9 and TRBJ2-3, with D uncertain. CDR1 and CDR2 (germline): SGDLS, YYNGEE. Between the trimmed V and J ends, which lost 1 base and 6 bases, there was a span of 6 bases. The CDR3 is 12 residues long. The CDR3 sequence: CASSVTEDTQYF. Here the CDR3 DNA reads TGTGCCAGCAGCGTAACAGAGGATACGCAGTATTTT.

This chain uses TRBV2 with TRBJ2-2; D is unresolved. The germline gives CDR1 SNHLY, CDR2 FYNNEI. The V end was cut by 7 bases, the J end by 1 base, with 4 bases between. The CDR3 covers 12 residues. CDR3 DNA sequence: TGTGCCAGCAAGGGGAACACCGGGGAGCTGTTTTTT. It is translated as CASKGNTGELFF.

The chain employs TRBV19 and TRBJ2-3; 7 positions match TRBD2. The CDR3 contains 16 residues. Trimming at V came to 5 bases and at J to 0 bases, leaving 8 bases not matched to a gene. Germline-derived CDR1 and CDR2 are LNHDA and SQIVND (reference sequence). CDR3 bases: TGTGCCAGTAGTGCTACTAGCGCTTCTAGCACAGATACGCAGTATTTT. Protein: CASSATSASSTDTQYF.

DNA for the CDR3: TGTGCCCTACTTGGGACTAACACCGGGGAGCTGTTTTTT. This sequence encodes CALLGTNTGELFF. This rearrangement joins TRBV6-6 to TRBJ2-2; D perhaps matches TRBD2 (6 bases). The CDR3 totals 13 residues. Germline CDR1 reads MNHNY; CDR2 reads SVGAGI (reference sequence). V was shortened by 11 bases and J by 2 bases, with 12 bases between the two germline ends.

The V gene is TRBV6-6, the J gene TRBJ2-2; 7 bases line up with TRBD1. Trimming removed 2 bases from V and 0 bases from J; junction bases left unmatched: 3. Per the germline V gene, CDR1 is MNHNY and CDR2 is SVGAGI (reference sequence). The CDR3 is 16 amino acids. This CDR3 reads CASSYPGTANTGELFF. The CDR3 DNA reads as TGTGCCAGCAGTTACCCCGGGACAGCGAACACCGGGGAGCTGTTTTTT.

V usage is TRBV2 and J usage is TRBJ2-7; 12 bases are shared with TRBD1. V shed 8 bases, J shed 7 bases, and the junction held 6 bases outside the gene matches. Per the germline V gene, CDR1 is SNHLY and CDR2 is FYNNEI. This CDR3 is 13 amino acids long. CDR3 DNA sequence: TGTGCCAGCTCACCGGGACAGGGGGCTGAGCAGTACTTC. Translating gives CASSPGQGAEQYF.

The chain recombines TRBV7-6 with TRBJ1-6; D gene uncertain. The CDR3 has 11 residues. Germline V gives CDR1 SGHVS, CDR2 FNYEAQ. V shed 2 bases and J shed 14 bases, with 7 bases lying between them. CDR3 protein: CASSLSASLHF. The CDR3 nucleotides read TGTGCCAGCAGCTTAAGTGCATCCCTCCACTTT.

This clone was recorded a few times. The chain links TRBV28 to TRBJ1-6; D call uncertain. Deletions cut 2 bases from V and 3 bases from J, with 2 bases between. The length of the CDR3 is 13 residues. Germline CDR1 reads MDHEN; CDR2 reads SYDVKM. The CDR3 region has the DNA TGTGCCAGCAGTTTAATCTATAATTCACCCCTCCACTTT. Residues: CASSLIYNSPLHF. The whole variable domain, filled in from reference TRBV28 and TRBJ1-6, reads DVKVTQSSRYLVKRTGEKVFLECVQDMDHENMFWYRQDPGLGLRLIYFSYDVKMKEKGDIPEGYSVSREKKERFSLILESASTNQTSMYLCASSLIYNSPLHFGNGTRLTVT.

This chain uses TRBV25-1 with TRBJ1-6; 9 bases line up with TRBD1. The germline V gene has CDR1 MGHDK and CDR2 SYGVNS. Trimming at V came to 6 bases and at J to 4 bases, leaving 7 bases not matched to a gene. The CDR3 length is 16 residues. CDR3: CASSDKQGAYNSPLHF. CDR3 in DNA: TGTGCCAGCAGCGACAAACAGGGGGCTTATAATTCACCCCTCCACTTT.